A single sample is the source of the 22 T cell receptor beta chains below, sequenced in a study of T cell changes during pregnancy in multiple sclerosis. The repertoire was sequenced with immunoSEQ multiplex PCR; TCRdb's copy has only in-frame clones and lacks some. This table has more than 55,000 clones, 75% to 95% appearing once. Material: peripheral blood, obtained after pregnancy. These receptor sequences come from a female donor in good health, enrolled as a control in a pregnancy study.

The chain has TRBV6-1 and TRBJ1-5; 8 bases line up with TRBD1. With V trimmed by 3 bases and J by 5 bases, 3 bases remained unmatched. The CDR3 extends over 14 amino acids. The germline gives CDR1 MNHNS, CDR2 SASEGT. For the CDR3, the DNA is TGTGCCAGCAGTGATGACAGGGGAGATCAGCCCCAGCATTTT. Translation: CASSDDRGDQPQHF.

The chain carries TRBV11-3 and TRBJ1-2; 10 bases align to TRBD1. Germline loops: CDR1 SGHNT, CDR2 YENEEA. The CDR3 is 17 residues long. The ends lost 5 bases at V and 5 bases at J; junction bases unmatched: 14. DNA of the CDR3: TGTGCCAGCAGCGACCGGGACAGGGGTCTGATCTCGTATGGCTACACCTTC. Translated: CASSDRDRGLISYGYTF.

V usage is TRBV12-5 and J usage is TRBJ2-7; a possible D gene is TRBD2 (7 bases). Germline V CDR1 and CDR2: LGHNT, FRNRAP. The CDR3 runs to 14 residues. V gave up 3 bases and J gave up 7 bases, with 16 bases separating them. The CDR3 here is CASGFSGGAGEQYF. In DNA form, the CDR3 reads TGTGCTAGTGGTTTTAGTGGGGGGGCCGGAGAGCAGTACTTC.

The J gene is TRBJ1-1, the V gene TRBV2; unclear D gene. Germline V gene lookup returns CDR1 SNHLY and CDR2 FYNNEI. The CDR3 spans 13 residues. Between the trimmed V and J ends, which lost 3 bases and 0 bases, there was a span of 5 bases. This CDR3 reads CASSEGMNTEAFF. The CDR3 DNA follows: TGTGCCAGCAGTGAGGGCATGAACACTGAAGCTTTCTTT. The variable domain in full, completed from reference TRBV2 and TRBJ1-1, reads EPEVTQTPSHQVTQMGQEVILRCVPISNHLYFYWYRQILGQKVEFLVSFYNNEISEKSEIFDDQFSVERPDGSNFTLKIRSTKLEDSAMYFCASSEGMNTEAFFGQGTRLTVV.

The rearrangement links TRBV27 to TRBJ1-1, with D possibly being TRBD1 (5 bases). The germline gives CDR1 MNHEY, CDR2 SMNVEV (reference sequence). V lost 3 bases and J 5 bases, leaving 19 bases between the germline ends. There are 16 residues in the CDR3. CDR3 bases: TGTGCCAGCAGTTTTTCCCTCGGACCAGGGAGGACTGAAGCTTTCTTT. The encoded protein is CASSFSLGPGRTEAFF.

This clone has just one count. V is TRBV11-2 and J is TRBJ2-7, with D tentatively TRBD1 (6 bases). The CDR3 has 17 amino acids. The germline CDR1 and CDR2 sequences are SGHAT and FQNNGV. The V end was cut by 1 base, the J end by 2 bases, with 18 bases between. CDR3 sequence reads: CASSLGPRQAVTYEQYF. The CDR3 DNA reads TGTGCCAGCAGCTTAGGTCCCAGACAGGCGGTGACCTACGAGCAGTACTTC.

V and J are TRBV27 and TRBJ2-1; 8 bases line up with TRBD2. Germline values: CDR1 MNHEY, CDR2 SMNVEV (reference sequence). After removal of 4 bases from V and 8 bases from J, the junction contained 7 bases not matched to a gene. The CDR3 consists of 14 residues. CDR3 nucleotide sequence: TGTGCCAGCAGTTCGGGGGGGCCGTTTGATGAGCAGTTCTTC. It is translated as CASSSGGPFDEQFF.

The chain is built from TRBV4-2 and TRBJ2-5; 8 nucleotides line up with TRBD1. Germline V lookup: CDR1 LGHNA, CDR2 YNFKEQ. V was pared by 4 bases and J by 5 bases, with 0 bases of the junction left unmatched. The CDR3 has 12 amino acids. CDR3 amino acids: CASSRDRETQYF. CDR3 bases: TGTGCCAGCAGCCGGGACAGGGAGACCCAGTACTTC.

In regard to this clone: A read error may produce the germline difference seen at one junction end. J is TRBJ1-4 and V is TRBV29-1; no definite D call. This CDR3 is built from 15 residues. Germline V gives CDR1 SQVTM, CDR2 ANQGSEA. DNA of the CDR3: TGCGGCGTTGGAGCGGTGGGAGGTTCTAGGGAAAAACTGTTTTTT. This translates into CGVGAVGGSREKLFF.

This sequence joins TRBV18 and TRBJ1-5; no firm D call. CDR1 KGHSH and CDR2 LQKENI come from the germline V gene. Trimming removed 6 bases from V and 1 base from J, with 7 bases in between. The CDR3 consists of 13 residues. The CDR3 nucleotides are TGTGCCAGCTCCTTCCAGAGCAATCAGCCCCAGCATTTT. Protein product: CASSFQSNQPQHF.

V gene TRBV10-3 combines with J gene TRBJ1-1; D ambiguous. Trimming removed 8 bases at V and 0 bases at J, with 13 bases between. The length of the CDR3 is 14 residues. The germline CDR1 and CDR2 sequences are ENHRY and SYGVKD. In DNA form, the CDR3 reads TGTGCCATCCGTCCCAGTCCGATGAACACTGAAGCTTTCTTT. Its translation: CAIRPSPMNTEAFF.

The V call is TRBV2, the J call TRBJ1-3; TRBD1 aligns across 7 bases. Germline loops: CDR1 SNHLY, CDR2 FYNNEI. This CDR3 has 16 amino acids. The trim removed 7 bases at V and 8 bases at J, leaving 17 bases unmatched. CDR3: CASKNDRVNPRDTIYF. CDR3 coding DNA: TGTGCCAGCAAAAATGACAGGGTTAATCCTCGCGACACCATATATTTT.

The V gene is TRBV7-3, the J gene TRBJ2-2; 8 bases are shared with TRBD1. The ends lost 5 bases at V and 4 bases at J; junction bases unmatched: 9. The CDR3 has 16 residues. Germline V lookup: CDR1 SGHTA, CDR2 FQGTGA. The DNA of the CDR3 is TGTGCCAGCAGCCCAGGGGGCCAGGGAGGCACCGGGGAGCTGTTTTTT. It translates to CASSPGGQGGTGELFF.

The chain employs TRBV6-1 and TRBJ2-7; 7 bases are a match to TRBD1. Germline-derived CDR1 and CDR2 are MNHNS and SASEGT. V lost 7 bases and J lost 5; bases outside the gene matches: 11. This CDR3 spans 14 amino acids. In DNA form, the CDR3 reads TGTGCCAGCAAGACCGGGACAGTCCGGGACGAGCAGTACTTC. This codes for CASKTGTVRDEQYF.

This rearrangement joins TRBV9 to TRBJ1-1; TRBD1 matches 7 bases. Germline-derived CDR1 and CDR2 are SGDLS and YYNGEE. CDR3 length equals 16 residues. V lost 5 bases, J lost 1 base, and 11 bases stayed unmatched. The CDR3 spells CASSTGAGRENTEAFF. The CDR3 nucleotides read TGTGCCAGCAGTACAGGGGCAGGACGGGAGAACACTGAAGCTTTCTTT.

This chain links TRBV5-1 with TRBJ1-2; 7 nucleotides line up with TRBD1. This CDR3 contains 15 residues. The V gene's germline CDR1 is SGHRS and CDR2 YFSETQ. J was trimmed by 4 bases and V by 4 bases; bases with no gene match: 10. The chain's CDR3 is CASSREGDSVYGYTF. The CDR3 DNA sequence: TGCGCCAGCAGCCGGGAGGGGGACAGCGTCTATGGCTACACCTTC.

The chain carries TRBV6-6 and TRBJ2-7, with 10 bases fitting TRBD2. V shed 8 bases and J 2 bases; nucleotides not matched to a gene: 9. From germline, CDR1 is MNHNY and CDR2 SVGAGI (reference sequence). CDR3 size: 15 residues. Here the CDR3 reads CASALTGTSAYEQYF. The CDR3 coding sequence is TGTGCCAGCGCCCTAACCGGGACTAGCGCCTACGAGCAGTACTTC.

This clone was picked up a small number of times. V gene TRBV9 combines with J gene TRBJ2-3; 7 bases line up with TRBD2. The junction had 14 bases not matched to a gene; V was cut back by 4 bases and J by 6 bases. Germline V CDR1 and CDR2: SGDLS, YYNGEE. The CDR3 is 16 residues long. CDR3 residues: CASSPRAGPSVDTQYF. The CDR3 DNA sequence: TGTGCCAGCAGCCCTCGAGCGGGACCCTCTGTGGATACGCAGTATTTT.

This clone was counted only a few times. The V call is TRBV19, the J call TRBJ1-2, with D uncertain. In germline, CDR1 is LNHDA, CDR2 SQIVND (reference sequence). The CDR3 loop spans 14 amino acids. V was pared by 3 bases and J by 0 bases, with 8 bases between. As DNA, the CDR3 is TGTGCCAGTAGTATTTCCGGGACTAACTATGGCTACACCTTC. It specifies CASSISGTNYGYTF.

The chain joins TRBV6-1 to TRBJ2-7; 10 positions match TRBD1. Germline CDR1 and CDR2: MNHNS and SASEGT. This CDR3 contains 16 residues. V gave up 3 bases and J gave up 0 bases; unmatched junction bases: 5. This CDR3 is CASSERDRGFSYEQYF. CDR3 DNA sequence: TGTGCCAGCAGTGAGCGGGACAGGGGATTCTCCTACGAGCAGTACTTC.

This chain connects TRBV5-1 to TRBJ1-3; D remains unclear. Trimming pared 2 bases from V and 2 bases from J, leaving 8 bases between. The CDR3 loop spans 14 amino acids. Germline lookup yields CDR1 SGHRS and CDR2 YFSETQ. The CDR3, as DNA: TGCGCCAGCAGCTTTGAGGGAACTGGAAACACCATATATTTT. Protein product: CASSFEGTGNTIYF.

V usage is TRBV10-2 and J usage is TRBJ2-5, with 7 nucleotides matching TRBD1. CDR1 is WSHSY and CDR2 is SAAADI in the germline V gene. This CDR3 has 15 amino acids. The V gene end was trimmed by 0 bases and the J gene end by 5 bases; junction bases not matched to a gene: 6. CDR3 DNA: TGCGCCAGCAGTGAGTCAGGGACAGCCCTTGAGACCCAGTACTTC. Its protein is CASSESGTALETQYF.